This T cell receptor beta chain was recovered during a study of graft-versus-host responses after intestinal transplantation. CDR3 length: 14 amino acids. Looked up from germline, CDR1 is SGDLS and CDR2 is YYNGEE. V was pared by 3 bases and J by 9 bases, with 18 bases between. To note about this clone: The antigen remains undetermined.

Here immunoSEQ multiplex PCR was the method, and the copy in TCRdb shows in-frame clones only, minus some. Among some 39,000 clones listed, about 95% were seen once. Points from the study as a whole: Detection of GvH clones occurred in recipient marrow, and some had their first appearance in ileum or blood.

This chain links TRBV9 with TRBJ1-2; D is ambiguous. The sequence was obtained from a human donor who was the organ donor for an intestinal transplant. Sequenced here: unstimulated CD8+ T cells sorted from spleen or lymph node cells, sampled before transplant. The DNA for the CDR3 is TGTGCCAGCAGCGGAGGTACCCTACTAGGAAGCTACACCTTC. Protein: CASSGGTLLGSYTF.